A single sample is the source of the 5 T cell receptor beta chains below, sequenced in a study of T cell responses to AZD1222 COVID-19 vaccine. This table comes from immunoSEQ multiplex PCR, and its TCRdb copy is limited to in-frame clones, with some not included. The sample has fewer than 200,000 clones, about 92% seen once; the top ten hold approximately 1.4%. Sequenced material: peripheral blood, taken on day 0 of AZD1222 vaccination. These receptors were obtained from an adult in good health.

V usage is TRBV3-1 (or the pseudogene TRBV3-2) and J usage is TRBJ2-7, with 7 positions matching TRBD1. Per germline, CDR1 LGHDT and CDR2 YNNKEL (reference sequence). V dropped 4 bases and J dropped 4; count of bases not matched to a gene: 4. This CDR3 has 13 amino acids. The CDR3 nucleotides are TGTGCCAGCAGCCCGACAGGGTTGTACGAGCAGTACTTC. Translation: CASSPTGLYEQYF.

This clone was counted only a few times. The chain is built from TRBV25-1 and TRBJ1-2; D may be TRBD1 (5 bases). Germline assignment: CDR1 MGHDK and CDR2 SYGVNS. CDR3 length: 14 amino acids. Trimming took 6 bases from V and 5 from J, leaving 16 bases between them. CDR3 loop: CASRGGGEAYGYTF. The DNA for the CDR3 is TGTGCCAGCAGGGGGGGAGGGGAAGCTTATGGCTACACCTTC.

This clone appeared a single time. This rearrangement joins TRBV5-4 to TRBJ2-5; 12 bases map to TRBD2. Germline V gene lookup returns CDR1 SGHNT and CDR2 YYREEE (reference sequence). This CDR3 is built from 16 residues. V lost 4 bases and J lost 2; bases outside the gene matches: 6. The CDR3 loop reads CASSVQLAGGQETQYF. In DNA, the CDR3 is TGTGCCAGCAGCGTGCAACTAGCGGGGGGTCAAGAGACCCAGTACTTC.

The V and J genes are TRBV18 and TRBJ1-2, with D possibly matching TRBD1 (6 bases). V was shortened by 2 bases and J by 1 base, with 8 bases between the two germline ends. CDR1 and CDR2 (germline): KGHSH, LQKENI. The CDR3 is made up of 14 amino acids. The CDR3 bases are TGTGCCAGCTCACCAGGACAGTTTAACTATGGCTACACCTTC. It encodes CASSPGQFNYGYTF.

This chain joins TRBV4-3 and TRBJ2-5; D possibly corresponds to TRBD1 (6 bases). CDR1 is LGHNA, CDR2 YSLEER, per germline. V was clipped by 0 bases and J by 7 bases, with 15 bases between them. The CDR3 extends over 15 amino acids. The CDR3 DNA sequence: TGCGCCAGCAGCCAAGAGACAGGTACCCCTGGGACCCAGTACTTC. It translates to CASSQETGTPGTQYF.